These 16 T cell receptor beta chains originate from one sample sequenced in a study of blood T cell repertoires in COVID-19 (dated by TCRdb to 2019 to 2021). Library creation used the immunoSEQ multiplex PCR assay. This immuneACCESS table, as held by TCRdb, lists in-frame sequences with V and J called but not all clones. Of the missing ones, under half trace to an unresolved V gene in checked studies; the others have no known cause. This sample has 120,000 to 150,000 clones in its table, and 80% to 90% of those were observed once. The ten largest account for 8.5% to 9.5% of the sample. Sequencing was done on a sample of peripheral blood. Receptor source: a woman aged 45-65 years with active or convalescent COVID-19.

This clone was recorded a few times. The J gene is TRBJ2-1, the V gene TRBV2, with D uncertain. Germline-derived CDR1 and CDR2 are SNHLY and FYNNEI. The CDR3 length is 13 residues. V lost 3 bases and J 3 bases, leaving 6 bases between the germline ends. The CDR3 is CASSDVNYNEQFF. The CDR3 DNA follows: TGTGCCAGCAGTGATGTTAACTACAATGAGCAGTTCTTC.

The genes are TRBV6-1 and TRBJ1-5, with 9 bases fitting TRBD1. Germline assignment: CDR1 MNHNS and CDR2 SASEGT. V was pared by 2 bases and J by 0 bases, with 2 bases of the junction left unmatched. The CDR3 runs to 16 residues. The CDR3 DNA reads TGTGCCAGCAGTGAAAGGACAGGGGTTAGCAATCAGCCCCAGCATTTT. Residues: CASSERTGVSNQPQHF.

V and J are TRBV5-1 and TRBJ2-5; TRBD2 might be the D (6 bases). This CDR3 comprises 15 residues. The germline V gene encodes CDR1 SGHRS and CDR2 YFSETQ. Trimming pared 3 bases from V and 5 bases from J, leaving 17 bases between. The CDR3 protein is CASSWAGGLRETQYF. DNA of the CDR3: TGCGCCAGCAGCTGGGCTGGAGGGCTAAGGGAGACCCAGTACTTC.

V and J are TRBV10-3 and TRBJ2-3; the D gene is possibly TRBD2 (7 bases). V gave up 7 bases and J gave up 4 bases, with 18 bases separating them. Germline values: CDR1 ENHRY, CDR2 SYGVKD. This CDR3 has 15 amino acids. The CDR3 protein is CAITEGGGGPDTQYF. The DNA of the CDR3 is TGTGCCATCACCGAGGGAGGGGGAGGGCCAGATACGCAGTATTTT.

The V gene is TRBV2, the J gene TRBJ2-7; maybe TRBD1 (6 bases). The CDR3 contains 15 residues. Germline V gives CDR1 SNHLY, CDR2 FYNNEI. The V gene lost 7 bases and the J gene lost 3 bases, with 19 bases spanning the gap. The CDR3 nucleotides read TGTGCCAGCACTCCCCTTCGGGACACGAACTACGAGCAGTACTTC. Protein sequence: CASTPLRDTNYEQYF.

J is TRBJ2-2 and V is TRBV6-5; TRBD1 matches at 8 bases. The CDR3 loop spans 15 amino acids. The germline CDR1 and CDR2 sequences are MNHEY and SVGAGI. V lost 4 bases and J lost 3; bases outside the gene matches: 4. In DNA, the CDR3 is TGTGCCAGCAGTTTACAGGGGGGTGACACCGGGGAGCTGTTTTTT. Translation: CASSLQGGDTGELFF.

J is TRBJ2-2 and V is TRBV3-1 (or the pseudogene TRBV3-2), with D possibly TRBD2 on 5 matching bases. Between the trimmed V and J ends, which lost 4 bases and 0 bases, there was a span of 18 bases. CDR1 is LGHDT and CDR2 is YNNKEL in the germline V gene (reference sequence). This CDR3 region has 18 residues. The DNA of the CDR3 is TGTGCCAGCAGCCGACTAACGGGGTTCCTAACGAACACCGGGGAGCTGTTTTTT. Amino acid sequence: CASSRLTGFLTNTGELFF.

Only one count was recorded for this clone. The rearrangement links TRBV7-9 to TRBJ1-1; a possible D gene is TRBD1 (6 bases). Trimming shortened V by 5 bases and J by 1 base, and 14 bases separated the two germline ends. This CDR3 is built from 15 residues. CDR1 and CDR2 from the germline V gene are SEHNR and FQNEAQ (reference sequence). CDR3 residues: CASSPWDTKNTEAFF. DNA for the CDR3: TGTGCCAGCAGCCCCTGGGACACCAAGAACACTGAAGCTTTCTTT.

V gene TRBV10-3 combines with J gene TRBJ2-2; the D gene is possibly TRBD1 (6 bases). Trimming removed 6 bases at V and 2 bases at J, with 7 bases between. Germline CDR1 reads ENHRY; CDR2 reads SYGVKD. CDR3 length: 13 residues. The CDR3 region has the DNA TGTGCCATCAGGACAGGTAACACCGGGGAGCTGTTTTTT. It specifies CAIRTGNTGELFF.

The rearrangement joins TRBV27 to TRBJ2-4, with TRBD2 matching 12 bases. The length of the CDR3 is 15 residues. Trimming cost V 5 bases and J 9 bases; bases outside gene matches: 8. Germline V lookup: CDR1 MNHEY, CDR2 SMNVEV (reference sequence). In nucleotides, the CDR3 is TGTGCCAGCAGTCCGCTAGCGGGAGGGCGATCCATTCAGTACTTC. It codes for CASSPLAGGRSIQYF.

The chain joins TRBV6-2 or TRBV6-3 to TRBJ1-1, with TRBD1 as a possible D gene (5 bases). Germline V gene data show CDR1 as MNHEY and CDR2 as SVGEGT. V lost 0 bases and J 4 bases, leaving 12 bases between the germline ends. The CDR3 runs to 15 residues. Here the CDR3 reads CASSYSSMGGTEAFF. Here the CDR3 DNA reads TGTGCCAGCAGTTACTCGTCGATGGGGGGCACTGAAGCTTTCTTT.

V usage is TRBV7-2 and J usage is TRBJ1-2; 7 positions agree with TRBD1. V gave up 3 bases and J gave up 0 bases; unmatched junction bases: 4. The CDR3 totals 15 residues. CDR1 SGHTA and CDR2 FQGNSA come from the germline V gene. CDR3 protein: CASSFRQGANYGYTF. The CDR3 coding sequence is TGTGCCAGCAGCTTCCGTCAGGGGGCTAACTATGGCTACACCTTC.

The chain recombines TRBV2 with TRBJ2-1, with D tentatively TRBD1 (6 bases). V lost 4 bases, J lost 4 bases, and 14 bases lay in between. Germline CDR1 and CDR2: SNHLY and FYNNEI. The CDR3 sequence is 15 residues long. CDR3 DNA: TGTGCCAGCAGTGGAAGCCCCACAGGGTACAATGAGCAGTTCTTC. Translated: CASSGSPTGYNEQFF.

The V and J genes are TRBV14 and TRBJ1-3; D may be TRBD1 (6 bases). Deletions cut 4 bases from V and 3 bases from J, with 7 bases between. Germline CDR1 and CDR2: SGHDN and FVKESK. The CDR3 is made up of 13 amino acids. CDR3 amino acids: CASSRTVGNTIYF. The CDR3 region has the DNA TGTGCCAGCAGCCGGACAGTTGGAAACACCATATATTTT.

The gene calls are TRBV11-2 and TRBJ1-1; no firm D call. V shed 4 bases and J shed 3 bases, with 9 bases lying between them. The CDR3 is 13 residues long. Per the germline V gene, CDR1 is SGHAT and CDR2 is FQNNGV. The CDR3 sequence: CASSSERDTEAFF. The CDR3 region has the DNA TGTGCCAGCAGCTCCGAACGGGACACTGAAGCTTTCTTT.

The CDR3 region has the DNA TGTGCCTGGAGTGTAACCCCTATTTATGGCTACACCTTC. It yields the protein CAWSVTPIYGYTF. This chain connects TRBV30 to TRBJ1-2; unclear D gene. The CDR3 totals 13 residues. The V end was cut by 0 bases, the J end by 5 bases, with 10 bases between. CDR1 and CDR2 (germline): GTSNPN, SVGIG (reference sequence).